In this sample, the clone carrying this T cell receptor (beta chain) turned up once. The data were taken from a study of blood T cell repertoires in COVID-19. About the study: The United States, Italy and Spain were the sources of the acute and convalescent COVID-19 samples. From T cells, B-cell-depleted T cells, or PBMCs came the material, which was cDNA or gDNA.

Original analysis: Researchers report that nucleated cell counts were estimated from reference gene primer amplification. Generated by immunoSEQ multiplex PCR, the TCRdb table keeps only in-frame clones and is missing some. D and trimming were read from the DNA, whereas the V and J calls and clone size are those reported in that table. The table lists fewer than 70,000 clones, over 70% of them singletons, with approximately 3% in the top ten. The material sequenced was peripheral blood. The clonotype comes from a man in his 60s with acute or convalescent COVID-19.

The CDR3 protein is CASSYMPGGSKGANVLTF. CDR3 DNA: TGTGCCAGCAGTTACATGCCAGGGGGCTCGAAAGGGGCCAACGTCCTGACTTTC. The genes are TRBV6-2 or TRBV6-3 and TRBJ2-6, with TRBD1 matching over 8 bases. V dropped 2 bases and J dropped 4; count of bases not matched to a gene: 10. Germline CDR1 is MNHEY and CDR2 is SVGEGT. The CDR3 is made up of 18 amino acids.